These 21 T cell receptor beta chains share one sample of origin, sequenced in a study of cytomegalovirus exposure and HLA in healthy donors. The PCR had 60 Vbeta and 13 Jbeta primers. Generated by immunoSEQ multiplex PCR, the TCRdb table keeps only in-frame clones and is missing some. The sample contains some 150,000 clones, about four fifths of which appear only once. The sequenced material came from PBMCs. Source of these receptors: a man aged 35 to 55 in good health and CMV-seropositive.

The V and J genes are TRBV18 and TRBJ2-1; tentative D call: TRBD2 (6 bases). This CDR3 is 15 amino acids long. The germline gives CDR1 KGHSH, CDR2 LQKENI. V lost 8 bases to trimming and J lost 0 bases, with 14 bases between them. The CDR3 DNA is TGTGCCAGCCGTCTAGCCGGGAGCTCCTACAATGAGCAGTTCTTC. It is translated as CASRLAGSSYNEQFF. Using reference TRBV18 and TRBJ2-1 for the parts outside the CDR3, the full variable domain is NAGVMQNPRHLVRRRGQEARLRCSPMKGHSHVYWYRQLPEEGLKFMVYLQKENIIDESGMPKERFSAEFPKEGPSILRIQQVVRGDSAAYFCASRLAGSSYNEQFFGPGTRLTVL.

The chain uses TRBV9 and TRBJ2-7, with D maybe TRBD2 (5 bases). Per the germline V gene, CDR1 is SGDLS and CDR2 is YYNGEE. V was pared by 4 bases and J by 4 bases, with 12 bases between. The CDR3 length is 13 residues. Here the CDR3 DNA reads TGTGCCAGCAGCCCCCCCCGGGGATACGAGCAGTACTTC. It yields the protein CASSPPRGYEQYF.

The chain carries TRBV7-7 and TRBJ2-5, with 10 bases that match TRBD1. This CDR3 has 14 amino acids. The V gene's germline CDR1 is SSHAT and CDR2 FNYEAQ (reference sequence). Losses at the gene ends were 5 bases for V and 4 bases for J; bases not matched to a gene: 4. The chain's CDR3 is CASSPRTGGETQYF. In DNA form, the CDR3 reads TGTGCCAGCAGCCCGAGGACAGGGGGAGAGACCCAGTACTTC.

The chain uses TRBV10-3 and TRBJ1-4; TRBD1 matches 8 bases. This CDR3 is 15 amino acids long. After removal of 3 bases from V and 7 bases from J, the junction contained 7 bases not matched to a gene. In germline, CDR1 is ENHRY, CDR2 SYGVKD. CDR3 protein: CAISDRDRGSEKLFF. CDR3 in DNA: TGTGCCATCAGTGATCGAGACAGGGGTAGTGAAAAACTGTTTTTT.

The J gene is TRBJ1-2, the V gene TRBV6-6, with D perhaps matching TRBD1 (5 bases). V was cut by 2 bases and J by 8 bases, with 21 bases left in between. The CDR3 contains 16 residues. Germline CDR1 and CDR2: MNHNY and SVGAGI (reference sequence). In DNA form, the CDR3 reads TGTGCCAGCAGTTACGGAATAACCCGGAGGGGCGAAGGCTACACCTTC. It yields the protein CASSYGITRRGEGYTF.

The rearrangement links TRBV5-1 to TRBJ1-1, with TRBD1 matching over 9 bases. With 2 bases clipped from V and 3 bases from J, the junction kept 5 bases outside the gene matches. In germline, CDR1 is SGHRS, CDR2 YFSETQ. The CDR3 runs 15 residues. This chain's CDR3 is CASSLQGARHTEAFF. DNA for the CDR3: TGCGCCAGCAGCTTACAGGGGGCGCGTCACACTGAAGCTTTCTTT.

The V call is TRBV6-5, the J call TRBJ2-5, with 12 bases aligning to TRBD2. J gave up 5 bases and V 7 bases, and 8 bases lay outside the gene matches. The CDR3 extends over 15 amino acids. Germline CDR1 MNHEY, CDR2 SVGAGI. Here the CDR3 DNA reads TGTGCCAGCACCATACTAGCGGGGGGCCAGGAGACCCAGTACTTC. This codes for CASTILAGGQETQYF.

This clone was picked up one time. This chain connects TRBV10-3 to TRBJ1-2; no reliable D call. The CDR3 covers 13 residues. From germline, CDR1 is ENHRY and CDR2 SYGVKD. The V and J ends lost 6 bases and 3 bases respectively, with 11 bases between them. The chain's CDR3 is CAISGNQDYGYTF. The CDR3 DNA sequence: TGTGCCATCAGCGGGAACCAAGACTATGGCTACACCTTC.

This clone was recorded only once. This sequence joins TRBV9 and TRBJ2-1, with D tentatively TRBD2 (5 bases). V lost 4 bases and J lost 7, with 9 bases in between. The germline V gene has CDR1 SGDLS and CDR2 YYNGEE. The CDR3 is 12 residues long. CDR3 amino acids: CASSSRVNEQFF. CDR3 in DNA: TGTGCCAGCAGCTCGAGGGTGAATGAGCAGTTCTTC.

The rearrangement uses TRBV5-6 and TRBJ2-5; D not resolved. The CDR3 contains 12 residues. Germline V CDR1 and CDR2: SGHDT, YYEEEE. Trimming pared 3 bases from V and 0 bases from J, leaving 3 bases between. In nucleotides, the CDR3 is TGTGCCAGCAGCTCCTACCAAGAGACCCAGTACTTC. It is translated as CASSSYQETQYF.

The chain links TRBV6-5 to TRBJ1-5, with D possibly TRBD1 on 5 matching bases. Germline CDR1 reads MNHEY; CDR2 reads SVGAGI. Trimming stripped 0 bases from V and 6 bases from J, with 9 bases between. This CDR3 region has 14 residues. The CDR3 DNA sequence: TGTGCCAGCAGTTACTCGGTAGGGGTTCAGCCCCAGCATTTT. Protein sequence: CASSYSVGVQPQHF.

V usage is TRBV4-1 and J usage is TRBJ1-6; tentative D call: TRBD1 (5 bases). This CDR3 comprises 16 residues. V was shortened by 1 base and J by 0 bases, with 7 bases between the two germline ends. The germline gives CDR1 MGHRA, CDR2 YSYEKL. The CDR3 sequence is CASSQVRGSYNSPLHF. CDR3 DNA: TGCGCCAGCAGCCAAGTTAGGGGCTCCTATAATTCACCCCTCCACTTT.

The chain joins TRBV18 to TRBJ2-7; D unresolved. CDR3 length: 14 residues. The germline V gene has CDR1 KGHSH and CDR2 LQKENI. Trimming took 1 base from V and 5 from J, leaving 12 bases between them. CDR3 bases: TGTGCCAGCTCACCACTTGCGAGTGTCGACGAGCAGTACTTC. Protein product: CASSPLASVDEQYF.

The rearrangement joins TRBV5-4 to TRBJ1-5; D gene uncertain. The V gene's germline CDR1 is SGHNT and CDR2 YYREEE (reference sequence). V was cut by 2 bases and J by 2 bases, with 5 bases left in between. This CDR3 is built from 13 residues. Here the CDR3 reads CASSFSGNQPQHF. In nucleotides, the CDR3 is TGTGCCAGCAGCTTTAGTGGCAATCAGCCCCAGCATTTT.

The genes are TRBV6-1 and TRBJ1-2; D perhaps matches TRBD1 (5 bases). CDR1 MNHNS and CDR2 SASEGT come from the germline V gene. The V end lost 5 bases, the J end lost 4 bases, and 14 bases lay between the germline ends. The CDR3 sequence is 14 residues long. This chain's CDR3 is CASSSARGGYGYTF. The CDR3 DNA reads as TGTGCCAGCAGTTCCGCAAGGGGTGGCTATGGCTACACCTTC.

The chain combines TRBV9 with TRBJ1-3, with D perhaps matching TRBD1 (6 bases). Germline-derived CDR1 and CDR2 are SGDLS and YYNGEE. Deletions cut 4 bases from V and 0 bases from J, with 14 bases between. There are 16 residues in the CDR3. CDR3 bases: TGTGCCAGCAGCAACAGGGCTCCGGTCTCTGGAAACACCATATATTTT. Translated: CASSNRAPVSGNTIYF.

The CDR3 loop reads CASSIRLGGNQPQHF. The CDR3 DNA sequence: TGTGCCAGTAGTATTCGACTCGGGGGCAATCAGCCCCAGCATTTT. The chain has TRBV19 and TRBJ1-5; D is unresolved. The CDR3 has 15 residues. The V end was cut by 3 bases, the J end by 2 bases, with 11 bases between. Germline CDR1 LNHDA, CDR2 SQIVND (reference sequence).

The chain joins TRBV7-9 to TRBJ1-4; the D is unclear. V was pared by 7 bases and J by 7 bases, with 13 bases between. The germline CDR1 and CDR2 sequences are SEHNR and FQNEAQ (reference sequence). The CDR3 is made up of 13 amino acids. In DNA form, the CDR3 reads TGTGCCAGCACCCTTGTTGGGAGTGAAAAACTGTTTTTT. The encoded protein is CASTLVGSEKLFF.

The chain is built from TRBV5-1 and TRBJ1-2; D unclear. Looked up from germline, CDR1 is SGHRS and CDR2 is YFSETQ. Trimming stripped 3 bases from V and 8 bases from J, with 17 bases between. The CDR3 covers 14 residues. The CDR3 loop reads CASSSGYLTHGYTF. The CDR3 nucleotides are TGCGCCAGCAGCTCCGGGTATTTGACGCACGGCTACACCTTC. The full variable domain, its missing parts supplied by reference TRBV5-1 and TRBJ1-2, is KAGVTQTPRYLIKTRGQQVTLSCSPISGHRSVSWYQQTPGQGLQFLFEYFSETQRNKGNFPGRFSGRQFSNSRSEMNVSTLELGDSALYLCASSSGYLTHGYTFGSGTRLTVV.

In this sample, this clone turned up once. The chain combines TRBV29-1 with TRBJ2-5, with TRBD2 matching over 8 bases. Germline lookup yields CDR1 SQVTM and CDR2 ANQGSEA. V lost 0 bases, J lost 1 base, and 7 bases stayed unmatched. The CDR3 spans 16 residues. Here the CDR3 DNA reads TGCAGCGTTGAAGATTGGCATAGCGGGACCCAAGAGACCCAGTACTTC. It codes for CSVEDWHSGTQETQYF. The variable domain in full, completed from reference TRBV29-1 and TRBJ2-5, reads SAVISQKPSRDICQRGTSLTIQCQVDSQVTMMFWYRQQPGQSLTLIATANQGSEATYESGFVIDKFPISRPNLTFSTLTVSNMSPEDSSIYLCSVEDWHSGTQETQYFGPGTRLLVL.

The chain carries TRBV7-6 and TRBJ1-4, with D unclear. Trimming shortened V by 1 base and J by 4 bases, and 7 bases separated the two germline ends. Germline CDR1 is SGHVS and CDR2 is FNYEAQ. CDR3 size: 14 residues. CDR3 coding DNA: TGTGCCAGCAGCTTAGGAGGGATTAATGAAAAACTGTTTTTT. Translation gives CASSLGGINEKLFF.